The 20 T cell receptor beta chains below come from one sample, sequenced in a study of PD-1 blockade in classical Hodgkin lymphoma. The repertoire was sequenced with immunoSEQ multiplex PCR; TCRdb's copy has only in-frame clones and lacks some. The data show about 50,000 clones, more than 75% seen once. Patients all relapsed after autologous stem cell transplantation, and there was variation in brentuximab vedotin exposure. The starting material was peripheral blood mononuclear cells (PBMCs), obtained before the second cycle of nivolumab. Every receptor here comes from a human donor with classical Hodgkin lymphoma.

The V call is TRBV7-3, the J call TRBJ1-1; D perhaps matches TRBD1 (5 bases). Between the trimmed V and J ends, which lost 1 base and 1 base, there was a span of 10 bases. CDR3 length: 15 residues. The germline CDR1 and CDR2 sequences are SGHTA and FQGTGA. CDR3 nucleotide sequence: TGTGCCAGCAGCTTAATGGGGCTTTCGAACACTGAAGCTTTCTTT. Protein sequence: CASSLMGLSNTEAFF.

This chain connects TRBV19 to TRBJ1-2; 9 nucleotides agree with TRBD1. Germline CDR1 and CDR2: LNHDA and SQIVND (reference sequence). V was pared by 5 bases and J by 3 bases, with 7 bases of the junction left unmatched. The CDR3 spans 15 residues. The DNA for the CDR3 is TGTGCCAGTAGTCTAAGGACAGGGGATTACTATGGCTACACCTTC. Its translation: CASSLRTGDYYGYTF.

The V call is TRBV30, the J call TRBJ2-7; 10 bases are a match to TRBD1. The CDR3 consists of 15 residues. With 4 bases clipped from V and 3 bases from J, the junction kept 9 bases outside the gene matches. Germline CDR1 GTSNPN, CDR2 SVGIG (reference sequence). The CDR3 sequence is CAWIVFRDRGYEQYF. DNA of the CDR3: TGTGCCTGGATTGTTTTCCGGGACAGGGGCTACGAGCAGTACTTC.

The chain joins TRBV5-1 to TRBJ2-1, with TRBD2 identical over 14 bases. The CDR3 contains 16 residues. Germline lookup yields CDR1 SGHRS and CDR2 YFSETQ. Unmatched junction bases numbered 8, after V lost 3 bases and J lost 9 bases. The CDR3 is CASSSQTSGGAGEQFF. In DNA, the CDR3 is TGCGCCAGCAGCTCACAGACTAGCGGGGGGGCCGGTGAGCAGTTCTTC.

The V gene is TRBV6-5, the J gene TRBJ1-6; D is undetermined. Germline loops: CDR1 MNHEY, CDR2 SVGAGI. The CDR3 is made up of 15 amino acids. V was trimmed by 2 bases and J by 7 bases, leaving 12 bases between them. The CDR3 reads CASSYNADINSPLHF. The CDR3 bases are TGTGCCAGCAGTTACAACGCGGATATAAATTCACCCCTCCACTTT.

The chain joins TRBV6-5 to TRBJ2-3, with D possibly being TRBD2 (5 bases). The germline gives CDR1 MNHEY, CDR2 SVGAGI. This CDR3 has 13 amino acids. V lost 2 bases, J lost 9 bases, and 12 bases lay in between. CDR3 in amino acids: CASSYGGRETQYF. The CDR3 DNA is TGTGCCAGCAGTTACGGCGGTCGGGAAACGCAGTATTTT.

V is TRBV30 and J is TRBJ2-7; no firm D call. This CDR3 region has 13 residues. Germline CDR1 and CDR2: GTSNPN and SVGIG (reference sequence). Trimming left V 0 bases short and J 5 bases short, with 11 bases between. The CDR3, as DNA: TGTGCCTGGAGTGTACGTAGCAGGAACGAGCAGTACTTC. Protein: CAWSVRSRNEQYF.

The chain has TRBV6-1 and TRBJ1-1, with 8 bases lining up with TRBD1. J was trimmed by 10 bases and V by 9 bases; bases with no gene match: 10. CDR3 size: 12 residues. Germline V lookup: CDR1 MNHNS, CDR2 SASEGT. The CDR3 DNA reads TGTGCCAGTTGGGACAGGCAAAGGGGAGCTTTCTTT. Protein product: CASWDRQRGAFF.

This chain connects TRBV6-4 to TRBJ2-3; D remains ambiguous. Germline V CDR1 and CDR2: MRHNA, SNTAGT. V lost 4 bases and J lost 0, with 5 bases in between. There are 13 residues in the CDR3. CDR3 loop: CASSAVSTDTQYF. The CDR3 region has the DNA TGTGCCAGCAGTGCCGTCAGCACAGATACGCAGTATTTT.

This clone has just one count. Because it lacks the conserved phenylalanine or tryptophan at the end, this CDR3 is likely a read error. The rearrangement links TRBV11-2 to TRBJ2-7, with 8 positions matching TRBD1. Germline V gene data show CDR1 as SGHAT and CDR2 as FQNNGV. The length of the CDR3 is 15 residues. V dropped 6 bases and J dropped 1; count of bases not matched to a gene: 8. In DNA form, the CDR3 reads TGTGCCAGCAGACCACCCGGGACAGGATCCTACGAGCAGTACTCC. Translated, it gives CASRPPGTGSYEQYS.

V and J are TRBV6-5 and TRBJ1-1, with 7 bases identical to TRBD1. This CDR3 has 14 residues. The trim removed 3 bases at V and 0 bases at J, leaving 1 base unmatched. CDR1 and CDR2 (germline): MNHEY, SVGAGI. CDR3 nucleotide sequence: TGTGCCAGCAGTTATGACAGGGTGAACACTGAAGCTTTCTTT. Protein sequence: CASSYDRVNTEAFF.

The rearrangement uses TRBV5-4 and TRBJ1-1, with TRBD1 identical over 8 bases. CDR1 is SGHNT and CDR2 is YYREEE in the germline V gene (reference sequence). V lost 1 base to trimming and J lost 6 bases; unmatched junction nucleotides: 2. This CDR3 is 13 amino acids long. DNA of the CDR3: TGTGCCAGCAGCTTGCAGGGGGCAGCTGAAGCTTTCTTT. The encoded protein is CASSLQGAAEAFF.

With regard to this clone: Distinct nucleotide sequences in the sample also encode this CDR3. The chain couples TRBV4-2 to TRBJ1-5, with no clear D. This CDR3 contains 13 residues. Trimming pared 3 bases from V and 4 bases from J, leaving 7 bases between. The germline CDR1 and CDR2 sequences are LGHNA and YNFKEQ. The CDR3 loop reads CASSQDLNQPQHF. DNA for the CDR3: TGTGCCAGCAGCCAGGACCTGAATCAGCCCCAGCATTTT.

This sequence joins TRBV5-1 and TRBJ1-3, with D possibly matching TRBD1 (5 bases). Germline values: CDR1 SGHRS, CDR2 YFSETQ. This CDR3 spans 14 amino acids. The V end lost 5 bases, the J end lost 4 bases, and 13 bases lay between the germline ends. CDR3 region: CASSYLGEGNTIYF. The CDR3 nucleotides are TGCGCCAGCAGTTATTTGGGGGAAGGAAACACCATATATTTT.

The chain combines TRBV5-1 with TRBJ1-1; possible D gene TRBD1, 6 bases. Deletions cut 0 bases from V and 7 bases from J, with 13 bases between. Germline V CDR1 and CDR2: SGHRS, YFSETQ. CDR3 length: 14 residues. Written as DNA, the CDR3 is TGCGCCAGCAGCTTGGTGAGGGGAGGGGGTGAAGCTTTCTTT. Residues: CASSLVRGGGEAFF.

The rearrangement links TRBV5-1 to TRBJ1-6, with a possible D match to TRBD1 (5 bases). This CDR3 spans 14 amino acids. Germline V lookup: CDR1 SGHRS, CDR2 YFSETQ. Trimming cost V 2 bases and J 7 bases, with 10 bases left between them. Here the CDR3 DNA reads TGCGCCAGCAGCTTAGACAGCCCAAATTCACCCCTCCACTTT. It translates to CASSLDSPNSPLHF.

The V gene is TRBV5-1, the J gene TRBJ2-5; no reliable D call. The CDR3 has 15 amino acids. Per germline, CDR1 SGHRS and CDR2 YFSETQ. The V end lost 4 bases, the J end lost 5 bases, and 18 bases lay between the germline ends. CDR3 bases: TGCGCCAGCAGCCTAGGTGGGGTGCAGGCGGAGACCCAGTACTTC. It yields the protein CASSLGGVQAETQYF.

The chain carries TRBV9 and TRBJ2-5; 8 positions agree with TRBD2. CDR1 SGDLS and CDR2 YYNGEE come from the germline V gene. After removal of 4 bases from V and 4 bases from J, the junction contained 6 bases not matched to a gene. The length of the CDR3 is 14 residues. The CDR3 region has the DNA TGTGCCAGCAGCTTCGGGACTAGTCGAGAGACCCAGTACTTC. As protein: CASSFGTSRETQYF.

This rearrangement joins TRBV6-1 to TRBJ1-3, with TRBD1 matching 7 bases. CDR3 length: 13 amino acids. The germline V gene encodes CDR1 MNHNS and CDR2 SASEGT. After removal of 10 bases from V and 2 bases from J, the junction contained 5 bases not matched to a gene. CDR3 protein: CATDRDAGNTIYF. In DNA, the CDR3 is TGTGCCACTGACAGGGATGCTGGAAACACCATATATTTT.

This sequence joins TRBV5-1 and TRBJ2-7; 7 nucleotides align to TRBD2. CDR3 size: 16 residues. V shed 4 bases and J 7 bases; nucleotides not matched to a gene: 17. Germline values: CDR1 SGHRS, CDR2 YFSETQ. The CDR3 here is CASSLDGAGDGREQYF. The CDR3 DNA reads as TGCGCCAGCAGCCTTGACGGGGCGGGGGACGGAAGGGAGCAGTACTTC.